This TCR beta chain was identified in a study of blood T cell repertoires in COVID-19 (dated by TCRdb to about 2020). About the study as a whole: Samples covering the acute and convalescent phases of COVID-19 were provided by collaborators in the United States, Italy and Spain. Samples came from the ongoing ImmuneRACE study (first 160 participants) plus 1,254 subjects from 6 global collaborators. The sample metadata nearly always contained a de-identified subject ID, COVID-19 status, age in years and sex. Subjects who had been exposed to COVID-19, were actively infected with it, or had recovered from it provided the deeply sampled blood TCRbeta repertoires that made up the dataset. The repertoires were released in a freely available public database intended as a resource for research on the immune response to SARS-CoV-2. HLA class I and class II types, where available, came from metadata supplied by the sample provider rather than from assay-based typing. The prospective study material was composed of cDNA or gDNA derived from T cells, B-cell-depleted T cells, or PBMCs. General findings and caveats noted by the study authors: The quantity of clinical and demographic metadata differed by source and by participant and was supplied without curation.

TCRbeta CDR3 regions were amplified from genomic DNA using the immunoSEQ Assay, a bias-controlled multiplex PCR. The published analysis was carried out like this. The number of nucleated cells in each sample was estimated from the amplification of reference gene primers within the assay. To quantify the absolute abundance of each unique TCRbeta CDR3 rearrangement, sequence reads were collapsed and filtered. Productive Simpson clonality was computed per sample as the square root of Simpson's diversity index over productive rearrangements. This immuneACCESS table, as held by TCRdb, lists in-frame sequences with V and J called but not all clones. Of the missing ones, under half trace to an unresolved V gene in checked studies; the others have no known cause. Clonal size and the V and J genes are those of that table, whereas D and trimming came from the DNA. The sample table lists 45,000 to 60,000 clones, almost 85% of them with a count of one. Jointly, the top ten make up around 8.2% of the sample.

Between the V and J ends, shortened by 4 bases and 8 bases respectively, the junction contains 23 bases. From cysteine to phenylalanine, the CDR3 is 16 amino acids long. This entry keeps only the CDR3 DNA: 48 bases, framed from base 1. The germline V gene provides CDR1 SQVTM and CDR2 ANQGSEA. Whole blood was collected in K2EDTA tubes by collaborating institutions according to the institutions' own protocols. For TCRbeta analysis, collaborator samples were shipped as frozen whole blood, as isolated PBMCs, or as DNA extracted from either sample type. Points on this clone: Its antigen is still unknown. No base-level quality is on record; no much larger clone is a single base apart.

The chain employs TRBV29-1 and TRBJ1-4; possibly the D gene is TRBD1, per 5 matching bases. The clonotype comes from a woman of 80 years or more with acute or convalescent COVID-19. The source material was peripheral blood. The DNA sequence reads TGCAGCGTTGCTCTTACAGCGGGGGTGAGAGAGGAAAAACTGTTTTTT. Translation gives CSVALTAGVREEKLFF.